The source of this T cell receptor (beta chain) is a study of CD8 T cells in ankylosing spondylitis. Notes on the study in general: Significant enrichment of disease-linked clones was reportedly seen in matched ankylosing spondylitis synovial fluid. Disease-linked clones bore a CD8+ phenotype and were relatively rare in peripheral blood. Earlier studies detected some motif variants in reactive arthritis synovial fluid and blood. The study identified a TCR beta motif of eight highly homologous variants that appeared characteristic of ankylosing spondylitis blood.

Libraries of TCR beta came from quantitative 5'-RACE with molecular barcodes. MiXCR was run by TCRdb on the 5' RACE reads, yielding one entry per CDR3 protein. The sample lists under 250,000 distinct CDR3 sequences; 7.3% were seen once. At least ten counts were recorded for this clonotype. Antigen: not known. The V end lost 7 bases, the J end lost 4 bases, and 16 bases lay between the germline ends. The germline V gene encodes CDR1 MNHEY and CDR2 SMNVEV (reference sequence). The CDR3 sequence is 14 residues long. Sequencing used blood, either unsorted or a sorted T cell fraction (not recorded which). The receptor comes from a male donor with ankylosing spondylitis. This chain connects TRBV27 to TRBJ1-1; weak D call: TRBD1 (5 bases). This CDR3 reads CASNVMGGATEAFF. The CDR3 nucleotides read TGTGCCAGCAACGTTATGGGAGGGGCCACTGAAGCTTTCTTT.